Following are 29 T cell receptor beta chains from one sample sequenced in a study of CD4 T cells in relation to SARS-CoV-2 and coronaviruses. No antigen has been identified for these receptors. CD4+ T cells from unexposed donors were obtained before the COVID-19 pandemic (2011-2018). CD4+ T cells were isolated from the cells after around 9 days of culture. Measured with immunoSEQ multiplex PCR; TCRdb has only the in-frame clones, and not every one. The sample consists of just under 20,000 clones, around 80% of them appearing once. The material sequenced was CD4+ T cells from PBMCs, cultured in vitro. The receptor source for this set is a human donor in good health.

The chain joins TRBV7-9 to TRBJ2-5; 7 bases fit TRBD1. The CDR3 sequence is 15 residues long. With V trimmed by 3 bases and J by 3 bases, 7 bases remained unmatched. Per germline, CDR1 SEHNR and CDR2 FQNEAQ (reference sequence). The CDR3 is CASSFGVGTEETQYF. Written as DNA, the CDR3 is TGTGCCAGCAGCTTCGGTGTCGGGACAGAAGAGACCCAGTACTTC.

This clone was seen more than once but under ten times. The genes are TRBV6-1 and TRBJ1-3, with D possibly being TRBD1 (6 bases). CDR1 is MNHNS and CDR2 is SASEGT in the germline V gene. V was cut by 1 base and J by 2 bases, with 15 bases left in between. The CDR3 is 17 residues long. The CDR3 loop reads CASSEGLVHRAGNTIYF. CDR3 DNA sequence: TGTGCCAGCAGTGAAGGTTTAGTCCACAGGGCTGGAAACACCATATATTTT.

CDR3: CASSQGVRYNSPLHF. CDR3 bases: TGCGCCAGCAGCCAAGGGGTGCGCTATAATTCACCCCTCCACTTT. This chain links TRBV4-3 with TRBJ1-6; D uncertain. The CDR3 consists of 15 residues. The V and J ends lost 1 base and 3 bases respectively, with 7 bases between them. The V gene's germline CDR1 is LGHNA and CDR2 YSLEER.

This clone has only one observation. V is TRBV18 and J is TRBJ2-5; no clear D gene. The CDR3 has 13 residues. Trimming took off 3 bases at V and 3 bases at J, with 8 bases between the two ends. CDR1 KGHSH and CDR2 LQKENI come from the germline V gene. CDR3 sequence reads: CASSPSGEETQYF. The CDR3 coding sequence is TGTGCCAGCTCACCCTCTGGTGAAGAGACCCAGTACTTC.

This clone was detected only a few times. The rearrangement joins TRBV6-4 to TRBJ2-7, with D maybe TRBD1 (6 bases). V was trimmed by 7 bases and J by 2 bases, leaving 15 bases between them. This CDR3 is built from 14 residues. Germline V lookup: CDR1 MRHNA, CDR2 SNTAGT. The CDR3 DNA is TGTGCCAGCATGGGACACCCTCTGCCCTACGAGCAGTACTTC. Residues: CASMGHPLPYEQYF.

A single count supports this clone. The chain uses TRBV7-9 and TRBJ2-3, with TRBD1 matching over 11 bases. V shed 0 bases and J 7 bases; nucleotides not matched to a gene: 6. The CDR3 runs 16 residues. The germline gives CDR1 SEHNR, CDR2 FQNEAQ (reference sequence). CDR3 protein: CASSLAGTGGGHTQYF. CDR3 coding DNA: TGTGCCAGCAGCTTAGCAGGGACAGGGGGTGGTCATACGCAGTATTTT.

This chain joins TRBV5-4 and TRBJ1-1, with D unclear. V lost 0 bases, J lost 3 bases, and 0 bases lay in between. This CDR3 is 11 amino acids long. Germline-derived CDR1 and CDR2 are SGHNT and YYREEE (reference sequence). The CDR3 DNA follows: TGTGCCAGCAGCTTGGACACTGAAGCTTTCTTT. This gives the protein CASSLDTEAFF.

The CDR3 DNA follows: TGCGCCAGCAGCTTGGACGGAAGTAGCCTCCAGAACACCGGGGAGCTGTTTTTT. It specifies CASSLDGSSLQNTGELFF. The V and J genes are TRBV5-1 and TRBJ2-2, with D unclear. Trimming cost V 0 bases and J 1 base, with 16 bases left between them. This CDR3 contains 18 residues. CDR1 SGHRS and CDR2 YFSETQ come from the germline V gene. Full variable domain (missing parts from reference TRBV5-1 and TRBJ2-2): KAGVTQTPRYLIKTRGQQVTLSCSPISGHRSVSWYQQTPGQGLQFLFEYFSETQRNKGNFPGRFSGRQFSNSRSEMNVSTLELGDSALYLCASSLDGSSLQNTGELFFGEGSRLTVL.

The chain links TRBV28 to TRBJ2-7, with D tentatively TRBD2 (6 bases). The CDR3 is 16 residues long. Looked up from germline, CDR1 is MDHEN and CDR2 is SYDVKM. Trimming pared 4 bases from V and 2 bases from J, leaving 18 bases between. CDR3 nucleotide sequence: TGTGCCAGCAGTTCCCGAGGAGGGGTGTCCACCTACGAGCAGTACTTC. It yields the protein CASSSRGGVSTYEQYF. The full variable domain, rest sourced from reference TRBV28 and TRBJ2-7, is DVKVTQSSRYLVKRTGEKVFLECVQDMDHENMFWYRQDPGLGLRLIYFSYDVKMKEKGDIPEGYSVSREKKERFSLILESASTNQTSMYLCASSSRGGVSTYEQYFGPGTRLTVT.

The chain employs TRBV19 and TRBJ1-1; D not resolved. The ends were cut back, 6 bases at V and 4 bases at J, with 18 bases in the middle. The CDR3 totals 15 residues. Per the germline V gene, CDR1 is LNHDA and CDR2 is SQIVND (reference sequence). CDR3 loop: CASSARGALGTEAFF. The DNA for the CDR3 is TGTGCCAGTAGCGCTAGAGGAGCTTTGGGCACTGAAGCTTTCTTT. Full variable domain (outside the CDR3, taken from reference TRBV19 and TRBJ1-1): DGGITQSPKYLFRKEGQNVTLSCEQNLNHDAMYWYRQDPGQGLRLIYYSQIVNDFQKGDIAEGYSVSREKKESFPLTVTSAQKNPTAFYLCASSARGALGTEAFFGQGTRLTVV.

The chain couples TRBV11-3 to TRBJ1-1; TRBD1 matches 8 bases. V gave up 6 bases and J gave up 4 bases; unmatched junction bases: 4. The CDR3 totals 13 residues. Germline loops: CDR1 SGHNT, CDR2 YENEEA. The CDR3 here is CASRTGVTTEAFF. For the CDR3, the DNA is TGTGCCAGCAGGACAGGGGTAACCACTGAAGCTTTCTTT.

V and J are TRBV2 and TRBJ2-1; TRBD2 matches at 11 bases. The CDR3 runs to 17 residues. Germline loops: CDR1 SNHLY, CDR2 FYNNEI. V lost 4 bases and J lost 5; bases outside the gene matches: 10. CDR3 amino acids: CASSGDRLAGGHNEQFF. The CDR3 DNA follows: TGTGCCAGCAGTGGGGATCGGCTAGCGGGAGGACACAATGAGCAGTTCTTC. The full variable domain, with the rest looked up from reference TRBV2 and TRBJ2-1, is EPEVTQTPSHQVTQMGQEVILRCVPISNHLYFYWYRQILGQKVEFLVSFYNNEISEKSEIFDDQFSVERPDGSNFTLKIRSTKLEDSAMYFCASSGDRLAGGHNEQFFGPGTRLTVL.

This rearrangement joins TRBV29-1 to TRBJ2-3, with TRBD2 matching 7 bases. The CDR3 contains 13 residues. V shed 4 bases and J 4 bases; nucleotides not matched to a gene: 5. CDR1 is SQVTM, CDR2 ANQGSEA, per germline. The DNA for the CDR3 is TGCAGCGTTGGCCCTACTAGCGCAGATACGCAGTATTTT. This codes for CSVGPTSADTQYF.

The rearrangement joins TRBV2 to TRBJ1-3; D remains unclear. V lost 4 bases and J lost 0, with 16 bases in between. Germline V lookup: CDR1 SNHLY, CDR2 FYNNEI. This CDR3 region has 17 residues. The CDR3 bases are TGTGCCAGCAGTGCGGGAGTCGTTCTGAGCTCTGGAAACACCATATATTTT. Protein sequence: CASSAGVVLSSGNTIYF.

This chain connects TRBV29-1 to TRBJ1-2; 9 nucleotides agree with TRBD1. Germline V gene lookup returns CDR1 SQVTM and CDR2 ANQGSEA. V shed 6 bases and J 14 bases; nucleotides not matched to a gene: 16. The CDR3 loop spans 13 amino acids. In DNA, the CDR3 is TGCAGCGTGGAGGCCGGGACAGGGAAGTCTTATACCTTC. It specifies CSVEAGTGKSYTF.

Here the CDR3 reads CASSPLSAGELFF. The CDR3, as DNA: TGTGCCAGCAGCCCCCTCTCTGCCGGGGAGCTGTTTTTT. J is TRBJ2-2 and V is TRBV7-9; D is undetermined. The CDR3 loop spans 13 amino acids. The V end was cut by 5 bases, the J end by 6 bases, with 10 bases between. Germline V lookup: CDR1 SEHNR, CDR2 FQNEAQ (reference sequence).

The V and J genes are TRBV3-1 (or the pseudogene TRBV3-2) and TRBJ1-1, with D hard to call. The V gene lost 0 bases and the J gene lost 0 bases, with 5 bases spanning the gap. This CDR3 region has 14 residues. In germline, CDR1 is LGHDT, CDR2 YNNKEL (reference sequence). The CDR3 bases are TGTGCCAGCAGCCAAGACTACTTGAACACTGAAGCTTTCTTT. It yields the protein CASSQDYLNTEAFF.

The rearrangement links TRBV5-1 to TRBJ2-3; 9 nucleotides agree with TRBD1. The CDR3 spans 15 residues. With 9 bases clipped from V and 4 bases from J, the junction kept 12 bases outside the gene matches. The germline gives CDR1 SGHRS, CDR2 YFSETQ. As DNA, the CDR3 is TGCGCCACCCTCCGGGGGACAGGGTTCGCAGATACGCAGTATTTT. It encodes CATLRGTGFADTQYF.

The gene calls are TRBV7-3 and TRBJ2-2; 9 nucleotides agree with TRBD1. The CDR3 is 16 amino acids. Germline CDR1 and CDR2: SGHTA and FQGTGA. The junction had 6 bases not matched to a gene; V was cut back by 5 bases and J by 2 bases. The CDR3 is CASSPGTGINTGELFF. The DNA of the CDR3 is TGTGCCAGCAGCCCCGGGACAGGGATTAACACCGGGGAGCTGTTTTTT.

The V and J genes are TRBV2 and TRBJ1-1, with D unresolved. The V gene lost 6 bases and the J gene lost 5 bases, with 10 bases spanning the gap. The CDR3 has 12 amino acids. Germline-derived CDR1 and CDR2 are SNHLY and FYNNEI. The CDR3 nucleotides are TGTGCCAGCAGCCACGGGGAGACTGAAGCTTTCTTT. Protein product: CASSHGETEAFF.

This sequence joins TRBV6-6 and TRBJ2-7, with a possible D match to TRBD2 (7 bases). V gave up 10 bases and J gave up 8 bases, with 15 bases separating them. CDR3 length: 11 residues. Germline lookup yields CDR1 MNHNY and CDR2 SVGAGI (reference sequence). CDR3 bases: TGTGCCATCTCTCCGGGGGGCAAGCAGTACTTC. Translating it yields CAISPGGKQYF.

The gene calls are TRBV19 and TRBJ1-6; 7 bases map to TRBD1. Losses at the gene ends were 4 bases for V and 7 bases for J; bases not matched to a gene: 1. This CDR3 is built from 13 residues. Germline values: CDR1 LNHDA, CDR2 SQIVND (reference sequence). CDR3: CASSNRGNSPLHF. CDR3 DNA: TGTGCCAGTAGTAACAGGGGAAATTCACCCCTCCACTTT.

The chain joins TRBV7-6 to TRBJ2-5; 11 nucleotides align to TRBD1. CDR1 is SGHVS and CDR2 is FNYEAQ in the germline V gene. V lost 1 base, J lost 2 bases, and 6 bases stayed unmatched. There are 17 residues in the CDR3. The CDR3 region has the DNA TGTGCCAGCAGCTTAGGGCCGGGACAGGGGGGACAAGAGACCCAGTACTTC. Encoded protein: CASSLGPGQGGQETQYF.

The chain is built from TRBV5-1 and TRBJ2-5; TRBD2 matches 10 bases. CDR1 and CDR2 (germline): SGHRS, YFSETQ. V shed 4 bases, J shed 4 bases, and the junction held 13 bases outside the gene matches. This CDR3 region has 17 residues. This CDR3 is CASSPVGLAGGGETQYF. CDR3 in DNA: TGCGCCAGCAGCCCTGTTGGGTTAGCGGGGGGAGGAGAGACCCAGTACTTC. The full variable domain, in which reference TRBV5-1 and TRBJ2-5 provide the parts outside the CDR3, is KAGVTQTPRYLIKTRGQQVTLSCSPISGHRSVSWYQQTPGQGLQFLFEYFSETQRNKGNFPGRFSGRQFSNSRSEMNVSTLELGDSALYLCASSPVGLAGGGETQYFGPGTRLLVL.

To note about this clone: An end of the junction does not agree with germline; a read error may underlie this. The chain has TRBV7-7 and TRBJ2-2; TRBD1 matches 11 bases. Looked up from germline, CDR1 is SSHAT and CDR2 is FNYEAQ (reference sequence). The CDR3 has 15 residues. The CDR3, as DNA: TGTGCTAGCAGCCAGGACAGGGGGCCCACCGGGGAGCTGTTTTTT. This encodes CASSQDRGPTGELFF.

This clone was counted only a few times. The genes are TRBV5-1 and TRBJ2-1; the D gene is possibly TRBD2 (6 bases). V was trimmed by 3 bases and J by 0 bases, leaving 13 bases between them. Germline CDR1 SGHRS, CDR2 YFSETQ. The CDR3 totals 16 residues. The CDR3 protein is CASSSGTSSSYNEQFF. Here the CDR3 DNA reads TGCGCCAGCAGCTCCGGGACTTCGAGCTCCTACAATGAGCAGTTCTTC.

The CDR3 region is CASSLLTGSLAKNIQYF. The DNA for the CDR3 is TGTGCCAGCAGCCTCCTAACAGGGTCTCTAGCCAAAAACATTCAGTACTTC. This rearrangement joins TRBV7-9 to TRBJ2-4; weak D call: TRBD1 (6 bases). The germline CDR1 and CDR2 sequences are SEHNR and FQNEAQ (reference sequence). V was cut by 5 bases and J by 0 bases, with 17 bases left in between. This CDR3 region has 17 residues.

The genes are TRBV3-1 (or the pseudogene TRBV3-2) and TRBJ1-2; D is possibly TRBD1 (5 bases). This CDR3 comprises 13 residues. V gave up 4 bases and J gave up 2 bases, with 8 bases separating them. Germline CDR1 reads LGHDT; CDR2 reads YNNKEL (reference sequence). CDR3 residues: CASSLDSNYGYTF. The CDR3 bases are TGTGCCAGCAGCCTTGACAGCAACTATGGCTACACCTTC.

The chain links TRBV4-3 to TRBJ2-3, with 8 positions matching TRBD2. CDR3 length equals 19 residues. With 1 base clipped from V and 0 bases from J, the junction kept 12 bases outside the gene matches. Germline V lookup: CDR1 LGHNA, CDR2 YSLEER. CDR3: CASSQGIRWREESTDTQYF. The CDR3 DNA reads as TGCGCCAGCAGCCAAGGGATTCGTTGGCGGGAGGAGAGCACAGATACGCAGTATTTT.